This T cell receptor beta chain was identified during a study of cytomegalovirus exposure and HLA in healthy donors. Whole-study context: Unique TCR beta sequences numbering some 110 million came from roughly 180 million T cells in an earlier analysis.

PCR used 60 Vbeta primers and 13 Jbeta primers. Profiled with immunoSEQ multiplex PCR; TCRdb holds only in-frame clones, not every one. The sample holds over 80,000 clones, 65% to 80% seen once. V lost 2 bases, J lost 1 base, and 6 bases stayed unmatched. Germline CDR1 SGHDT, CDR2 YYEEEE. This CDR3 spans 17 amino acids. This clone showed up just a few times. Its target is not known. Whole-study results and caveats: An analysis that was carried out later associated 17,000 or so TCR beta sequences with HLA alleles at 0.05 false discovery rate. Roughly uniform depth of sequencing across donors was assumed in presence/absence analyses.

The sample consisted of PBMCs. The gene calls are TRBV5-6 and TRBJ2-3; 11 nucleotides agree with TRBD2. This clonotype was sampled from a woman in her 70s in good health and CMV-seropositive. The chain's CDR3 is CASSFRPTSGGTDTQYF. The DNA for the CDR3 is TGTGCCAGCAGCTTTCGACCGACTAGCGGGGGCACAGATACGCAGTATTTT.